This T cell receptor (beta chain) was captured by sequencing in a study of control samples from healthy donors and cancer patients. Germline V CDR1 and CDR2: KGHSH, LQKENI. The CDR3 spans 17 residues. J gave up 9 bases and V 0 bases, and 11 bases lay outside the gene matches. Sequenced by immunoSEQ multiplex PCR; TCRdb stores in-frame clones only, minus some. This table has 95,000 to 150,000 clones, roughly 87% appearing once. This clonotype was obtained from a man between 18 and 35 years old in good health. The sequenced sample was blood. The gene calls are TRBV18 and TRBJ2-1; 10 nucleotides agree with TRBD2. The CDR3 coding sequence is TGTGCCAGCTCACCACCCCCTAGCGGGAGAGGAGTTGGTGAGCAGTTCTTC. Protein product: CASSPPPSGRGVGEQFF.